The rows below give T cell receptor beta chains drawn from one sample of a study of long-term antiretroviral therapy in people with HIV. Profiling relied on immunoSEQ multiplex PCR, and the TCRdb table lists in-frame clones only, not all of them. The repertoire holds tens of thousands of clones, with roughly four fifths as singletons. The source material was unsorted PBMCs, sampled 0.5 years after starting antiretroviral therapy. The receptor source for this set is a man aged 18 to 29 with HIV. Each CDR3 is given with its conserved first and last residue. A D gene is named only where the DNA matches it firmly. Rows give clone size only sometimes, using once, few, many, or a class for an expanded clone.

D gene	clone size	V gene	J gene	CDR3 protein	CDR3 DNA
.	few	TRBV7-3	TRBJ2-6	CASSLMGSSGANVLTF	TGTGCCAGCAGCTTAATGGGCAGCTCTGGGGCCAACGTCCTGACTTTC
TRBD2	.	TRBV9	TRBJ2-5	CASSAGGLSETQYF	TGTGCCAGCAGCGCGGGGGGGCTAAGTGAGACCCAGTACTTC
TRBD1	.	TRBV7-9	TRBJ1-6	CASSLTQGTGGNSPLHF	TGTGCCAGCAGCTTAACACAAGGGACAGGGGGTAATTCACCCCTCCACTTT
.	once	TRBV18	TRBJ2-3	CASSPGIPGRTDTQYF	TGTGCCAGCTCACCGGGCATACCGGGGAGAACAGATACGCAGTATTTT
.	.	TRBV19	TRBJ2-3	CASSIGGNLDTQYF	TGTGCCAGTAGTATAGGGGGTAACTTAGATACGCAGTATTTT
.	few	TRBV28	TRBJ1-6	CASRSGGNSPLHF	TGTGCCAGCAGGTCGGGGGGAAATTCACCCCTCCACTTT
TRBD2	.	TRBV11-2	TRBJ2-7	CASTGGGRAYEQYF	TGTGCCAGCACCGGCGGGGGGAGGGCCTACGAGCAGTACTTC
TRBD2	.	TRBV5-1	TRBJ2-5	CASSPRSGGTQETQYF	TGCGCCAGCTCCCCTCGAAGCGGGGGAACCCAAGAGACCCAGTACTTC
TRBD2	.	TRBV27	TRBJ2-1	CASSLTSGTNEQFF	TGTGCCAGCAGTTTGACTAGCGGGACGAATGAGCAGTTCTTC
.	.	TRBV6-5	TRBJ1-5	CASSPGPNQPQHF	TGTGCCAGCAGCCCAGGGCCAAATCAGCCCCAGCATTTT
.	.	TRBV18	TRBJ2-1	CASSTGMGARIFF	TGTGCCAGCTCAACGGGAATGGGGGCGCGGATATTCTTC
.	.	TRBV7-6	TRBJ1-1	CASSARGGMNTEAFF	TGTGCCAGCAGCGCCCGGGGGGGGATGAACACTGAAGCTTTCTTT
TRBD1	.	TRBV7-6	TRBJ1-1	CASSLEDRAPEAFF	TGTGCCAGCAGCTTAGAGGACAGGGCACCTGAAGCTTTCTTT
.	few	TRBV2	TRBJ2-7	CASSEVYKSSYEQYF	TGTGCCAGCAGTGAGGTCTACAAGAGCTCCTACGAGCAGTACTTC
.	.	TRBV14	TRBJ1-2	CASSQVPGRGLDGYTF	TGTGCCAGCAGCCAAGTTCCCGGGAGAGGGTTAGATGGCTACACCTTC
TRBD1	.	TRBV5-4	TRBJ1-1	CASSLGTRGRWVEAFF	TGTGCCAGCAGCTTGGGTACCAGGGGGCGATGGGTTGAAGCTTTCTTT
TRBD1	.	TRBV29-1	TRBJ2-5	CSVVKQGQQETQYF	TGCAGCGTTGTGAAGCAGGGACAGCAAGAGACCCAGTACTTC
.	.	TRBV19	TRBJ2-5	CASSTQVKRTQYF	TGTGCCAGTAGTACACAGGTCAAGAGAACCCAGTACTTC
TRBD1	.	TRBV18	TRBJ1-1	CASSPEDRSIGDTEAFF	TGTGCCAGCTCACCGGAGGACAGGAGTATCGGGGACACTGAAGCTTTCTTT
TRBD1	.	TRBV9	TRBJ2-1	CASSPRDRESDEQFF	TGTGCCAGCAGCCCCCGGGACAGGGAGTCCGATGAGCAGTTCTTC
TRBD2	.	TRBV7-2	TRBJ2-7	CASSPAGGGYEQYF	TGTGCCAGCAGCCCAGCGGGGGGGGGCTACGAGCAGTACTTC
.	.	TRBV14	TRBJ1-5	CASSQVAPRGNQPQHF	TGTGCCAGCAGCCAAGTCGCCCCACGGGGAAATCAGCCCCAGCATTTT
.	few	TRBV7-9	TRBJ1-6	CASSSGYRDDSPLHF	TGTGCCAGCAGCTCCGGCTACAGGGACGATTCACCCCTCCACTTT
.	.	TRBV6-5	TRBJ2-7	CASSYLGEQYF	TGTGCCAGCAGTTACTTGGGGGAGCAGTACTTC
.	few	TRBV19	TRBJ1-5	CASSMYLPNQPQHF	TGTGCCAGTAGTATGTACCTACCCAATCAGCCCCAGCATTTT
.	.	TRBV4-1	TRBJ2-7	CASSQDRTPAGQYF	TGCGCCAGCAGCCAAGATCGGACCCCGGCTGGGCAGTACTTC
.	.	TRBV27	TRBJ1-3	CASSFRGGAADLSGNTIYF	TGTGCCAGCAGTTTTAGAGGGGGTGCAGCCGACCTCTCTGGAAACACCATATATTTT
TRBD1	.	TRBV5-1	TRBJ2-7	CASSTGDRETYEQYF	TGCGCCAGCAGCACCGGGGACAGGGAAACCTACGAGCAGTACTTC
.	.	TRBV5-8	TRBJ2-7	CASSRRQGRVDEQYF	TGTGCCAGCAGCCGACGACAGGGGAGGGTAGACGAGCAGTACTTC
TRBD2	.	TRBV11-2	TRBJ2-1	CASSLVWASGGTNEQFF	TGTGCCAGCAGCTTAGTATGGGCTAGCGGGGGGACCAATGAGCAGTTCTTC
TRBD2	.	TRBV27	TRBJ2-1	CASSLSQLAGDSNEQFF	TGTGCCAGCAGTTTATCCCAGCTAGCGGGAGACAGTAATGAGCAGTTCTTC
.	.	TRBV6-6	TRBJ2-1	CASSYSSRDQFF	TGTGCCAGCAGTTACTCTTCCCGGGACCAGTTCTTC
.	medium-sized	TRBV14	TRBJ2-7	CASSQIGESSYEQYF	TGTGCCAGCAGCCAAATAGGGGAGAGCTCCTACGAGCAGTACTTC
TRBD2	.	TRBV27	TRBJ2-1	CASSLHDGLAGAYNEQFF	TGTGCCAGCAGTTTACATGACGGGCTAGCGGGGGCGTACAATGAGCAGTTCTTC
.	.	TRBV27	TRBJ1-1	CASIRRGRDTEAFF	TGTGCCAGCATCAGAAGGGGGAGGGACACTGAAGCTTTCTTT
.	.	TRBV12-2	TRBJ2-5	CASRLGGAGGPETQYF	TGTGCAAGTCGCTTAGGAGGTGCGGGGGGGCCAGAGACCCAGTACTTC
TRBD1	.	TRBV18	TRBJ1-4	CASSRGTAASEEKLFF	TGTGCCAGCTCACGCGGGACAGCCGCTTCGGAGGAAAAACTGTTTTTT
.	.	TRBV15	TRBJ1-2	CATSSFQGPYSLSNYGYTF	TGTGCCACCAGCAGTTTCCAGGGCCCATACTCACTCTCAAACTATGGCTACACCTTC
.	.	TRBV7-8	TRBJ2-7	CASSLSSGGSYEQYF	TGTGCCAGCAGCTTAAGTAGTGGAGGTTCCTACGAGCAGTACTTC
TRBD1	.	TRBV5-1	TRBJ1-2	CASSSRDRGLYGYTF	TGCGCCAGCAGCTCCCGGGACAGGGGGCTTTATGGCTACACCTTC
TRBD2	medium-sized	TRBV4-3	TRBJ2-7	CASSQDKPLAGDGYEQYF	TGCGCCAGCAGCCAAGACAAACCCCTAGCGGGAGATGGATACGAGCAGTACTTC
TRBD2	.	TRBV7-3	TRBJ2-1	CASSLTSGLSYNEQFF	TGTGCCAGCAGCTTAACTAGCGGGCTTTCCTACAATGAGCAGTTCTTC
.	.	TRBV9	TRBJ1-1	CASSPQKSRVRSEAFF	TGTGCCAGCAGCCCCCAGAAGTCCCGGGTAAGGTCAGAAGCTTTCTTT
.	.	TRBV4-3	TRBJ1-4	CASSQEWQGQEKLFF	TGCGCCAGCAGCCAAGAGTGGCAGGGCCAGGAAAAACTGTTTTTT
.	.	TRBV23-1	TRBJ1-1	CASSRMWGDTEAFF	TGCGCCAGCAGTCGCATGTGGGGGGACACTGAAGCTTTCTTT
.	.	TRBV7-8	TRBJ1-1	CASSLDRLSEAFF	TGTGCCAGCAGCTTAGATCGTCTGAGTGAAGCTTTCTTT
.	.	TRBV10-3	TRBJ2-5	CAIKQGEEETQYF	TGTGCCATCAAGCAGGGAGAGGAAGAGACCCAGTACTTC
TRBD2	.	TRBV7-3	TRBJ2-3	CASSLRTSGGSTDTQYF	TGTGCCAGCAGCCTGAGGACTAGCGGGGGGAGCACAGATACGCAGTATTTT
.	.	TRBV7-9	TRBJ1-1	CASSLSGLNTEAFF	TGTGCCAGCAGCTTATCTGGCCTGAACACTGAAGCTTTCTTT
TRBD2	once	TRBV11-2	TRBJ2-2	CASSYRTSLSGELFF	TGTGCCAGCAGCTACCGGACTAGTCTTTCTGGGGAGCTGTTTTTT
.	.	TRBV5-1	TRBJ2-7	CASSSGFEQYF	TGCGCCAGCAGCTCCGGGTTTGAGCAGTACTTC